This TCR beta chain was sequenced during a study of regulatory T cells in long-lasting Graves disease. Regarding time point: persistent/refractory GD, antithyroid drugs over 5 years with positive TRAb. PBMC RNA served as the TCR library source. V was pared by 3 bases and J by 2 bases, with 10 bases of the junction left unmatched. Germline CDR1 DFQATT, CDR2 SNEGSKA (reference sequence). CDR3 size: 15 residues. Arm-PCR of CDR3 regions and iRepertoire HTBI primers were used to build TCR beta libraries. TCRdb used MiXCR to reprocess the multiplex PCR reads, holding one entry per CDR3 protein. The profile shows some 420,000 distinct CDR3 sequences, approximately 23% of them singletons.

This clonotype was sampled from a female donor with Graves disease. The sequencing used peripheral blood mononuclear cells (PBMCs), collected when the disease was refractory, from a patient treated with antithyroid drugs. This chain connects TRBV20-1 to TRBJ2-7; TRBD2 agrees at 7 bases. For the CDR3, the DNA is TGCAGTGCTAGGCCGCCAGGACTAGGACCCTACGAGCAGTACTTC. Its protein product is CSARPPGLGPYEQYF.